One and the same sample provided the 6 T cell receptor beta chains below, sequenced in a study of Ad26.COV2.S vaccination and SARS-CoV-2 variants (dated by TCRdb to the early 2020s). Library prep was done by the immunoSEQ multiplex PCR assay. TCRdb's version of the immuneACCESS table is confined to in-frame rearrangements and falls short of the full clone set. An unresolved V gene accounts for under half of the shortfall where checked; the remainder is of unknown origin. The sample table contains over 300,000 clones; only one count was recorded for about 83% of them. The biggest ten clones account for about 7.4% of the sample. Interpreted using the paper, the treatment or condition label stands for: roughly 19 received Ad26.COV2.S at low or high dose, single or two shots; several received placebo; per-sample allocation not given. Repertoires of vaccine and placebo recipients were sequenced from samples collected on day 63 after the first injection.

Sequencing was performed on peripheral blood, taken in a trial of Ad26.COV2.S vaccine versus placebo. The receptors stem from a person aged 18-60 years who received the Ad26.COV2.S COVID-19 vaccine or a placebo.

This clone appeared once. The chain uses TRBV5-1 and TRBJ1-4; 7 bases line up with TRBD1. Germline V gene lookup returns CDR1 SGHRS and CDR2 YFSETQ. This CDR3 has 14 residues. The J segment lost 3 bases and the V segment lost 4 bases, leaving 3 bases of the junction unmatched. The CDR3 reads CASSATGANEKLFF. Here the CDR3 DNA reads TGCGCCAGCAGCGCCACAGGGGCTAATGAAAAACTGTTTTTT. The complete variable domain, with remaining parts taken from reference TRBV5-1 and TRBJ1-4, reads KAGVTQTPRYLIKTRGQQVTLSCSPISGHRSVSWYQQTPGQGLQFLFEYFSETQRNKGNFPGRFSGRQFSNSRSEMNVSTLELGDSALYLCASSATGANEKLFFGSGTQLSVL.

This clone was seen just once. This rearrangement joins TRBV7-9 to TRBJ2-5; a possible D gene is TRBD2 (5 bases). The CDR3 consists of 14 residues. Germline CDR1 reads SEHNR; CDR2 reads FQNEAQ (reference sequence). Between the trimmed V and J ends, which lost 4 bases and 2 bases, there was a span of 11 bases. CDR3 DNA: TGTGCCAGCAGCTGGAGGAACGAGCAAGAGACCCAGTACTTC. This sequence encodes CASSWRNEQETQYF.

This chain connects TRBV5-1 to TRBJ2-2; the D gene is possibly TRBD1 (7 bases). In germline, CDR1 is SGHRS, CDR2 YFSETQ. CDR3 length: 15 amino acids. Trimming stripped 7 bases from V and 2 bases from J, with 15 bases between. As DNA, the CDR3 is TGCGCCAGCCACCCCCAGGGGGGTAACACCGGGGAGCTGTTTTTT. It encodes CASHPQGGNTGELFF.

The V gene is TRBV18, the J gene TRBJ2-7, with D possibly TRBD2 on 7 matching bases. Germline V gene lookup returns CDR1 KGHSH and CDR2 LQKENI. The V end was cut by 3 bases, the J end by 7 bases, with 16 bases between. The CDR3 sequence is 14 residues long. CDR3 in amino acids: CASSPGGAAGEQYF. In DNA form, the CDR3 reads TGTGCCAGCTCACCGGGGGGGGCCGCTGGGGAGCAGTACTTC.

This chain links TRBV5-8 with TRBJ2-5; 10 nucleotides match TRBD1. Per the germline V gene, CDR1 is SGHTS and CDR2 is YDEGEE. V shed 2 bases and J 5 bases; nucleotides not matched to a gene: 9. The CDR3 extends over 16 amino acids. The DNA of the CDR3 is TGTGCCAGCAGCTTTTCTCTGGGACAGGGGAGGGAGACCCAGTACTTC. Translated: CASSFSLGQGRETQYF.

This chain connects TRBV18 to TRBJ2-7, with 7 bases identical to TRBD2. Germline CDR1 reads KGHSH; CDR2 reads LQKENI. The CDR3 runs to 16 residues. J gave up 2 bases and V 1 base, and 8 bases lay outside the gene matches. The CDR3 DNA reads TGTGCCAGCTCACCACTGGCAAGCGGGACCGCCTACGAGCAGTACTTC. Translating gives CASSPLASGTAYEQYF.